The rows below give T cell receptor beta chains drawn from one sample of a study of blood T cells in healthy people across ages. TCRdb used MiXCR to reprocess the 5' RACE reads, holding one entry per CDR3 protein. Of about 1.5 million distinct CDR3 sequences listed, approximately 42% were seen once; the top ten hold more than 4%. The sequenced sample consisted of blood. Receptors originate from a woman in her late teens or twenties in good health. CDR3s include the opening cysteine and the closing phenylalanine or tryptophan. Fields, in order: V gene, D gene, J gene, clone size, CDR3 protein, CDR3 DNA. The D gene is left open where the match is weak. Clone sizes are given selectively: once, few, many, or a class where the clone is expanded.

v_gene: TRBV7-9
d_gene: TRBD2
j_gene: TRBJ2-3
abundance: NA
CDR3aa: CASSFGRAGRTDTQYF
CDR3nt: TGTGCCAGCAGCTTTGGACGAGCGGGGCGCACAGATACGCAGTATTTT

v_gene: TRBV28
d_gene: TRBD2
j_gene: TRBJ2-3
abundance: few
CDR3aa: CATSLASGSLYTQYF
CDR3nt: TGTGCCACCTCGCTTGCTAGCGGGAGTCTGTATACGCAGTATTTT

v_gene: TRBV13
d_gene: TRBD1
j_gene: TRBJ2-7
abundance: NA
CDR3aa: CASSTTGTGTHEQYF
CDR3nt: TGTGCCAGCAGCACCACCGGGACAGGGACCCACGAGCAGTACTTC

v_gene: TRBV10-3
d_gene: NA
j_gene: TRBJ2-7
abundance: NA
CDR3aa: CARPSYEQYF
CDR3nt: TGTGCCCGCCCATCCTACGAGCAGTACTTC

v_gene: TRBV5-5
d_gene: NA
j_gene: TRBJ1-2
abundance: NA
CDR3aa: CASSPWGLPGYTF
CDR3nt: TGTGCCAGCAGCCCTTGGGGGCTCCCGGGCTACACCTTC

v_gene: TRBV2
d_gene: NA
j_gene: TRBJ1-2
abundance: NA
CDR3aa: CASSDRQNYGYTF
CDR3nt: TGTGCCAGCAGTGATAGGCAGAACTATGGCTACACCTTC

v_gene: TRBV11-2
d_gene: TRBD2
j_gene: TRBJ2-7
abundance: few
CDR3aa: CASGGGEYEQYF
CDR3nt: TGTGCCAGCGGCGGGGGAGAATACGAGCAGTACTTC

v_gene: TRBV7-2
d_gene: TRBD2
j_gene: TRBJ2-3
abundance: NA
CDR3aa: CASSFSSGGTGSTQYF
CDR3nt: TGTGCCAGCAGCTTCTCTAGCGGGGGTACAGGAAGTACGCAGTATTTT

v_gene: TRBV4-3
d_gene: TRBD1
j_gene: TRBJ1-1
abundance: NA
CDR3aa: CASSQMGQPVNTEAFF
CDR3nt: TGCGCCAGCAGCCAGATGGGACAGCCCGTGAACACTGAAGCTTTCTTT

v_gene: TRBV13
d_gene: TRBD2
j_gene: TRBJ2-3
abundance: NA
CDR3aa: CASSSTPTSGTDTQYF
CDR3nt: TGTGCCAGCAGCTCTACCCCGACTAGCGGCACAGATACGCAGTATTTT

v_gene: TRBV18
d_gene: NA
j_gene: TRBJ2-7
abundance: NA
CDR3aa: CASSPRVGPGLIRGFYEQYF
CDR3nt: TGTGCCAGCTCACCCAGAGTAGGACCGGGACTCATCCGGGGGTTCTACGAGCAGTACTTC

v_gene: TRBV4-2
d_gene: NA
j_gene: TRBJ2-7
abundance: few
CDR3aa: CASSQDRLSAGYYEQYF
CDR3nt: TGTGCCAGCAGCCAAGACAGGCTTTCGGCAGGGTACTACGAGCAGTACTTC

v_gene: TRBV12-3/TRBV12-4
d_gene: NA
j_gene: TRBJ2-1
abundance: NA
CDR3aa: CASSFGDGAYNEQFF
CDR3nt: TGTGCCAGCAGTTTTGGGGACGGAGCCTACAATGAGCAGTTCTTC

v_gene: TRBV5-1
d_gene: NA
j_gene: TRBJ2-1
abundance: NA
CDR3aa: CASSPADRTIRDNEQFF
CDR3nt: TGCGCCAGCAGCCCGGCAGACCGGACAATACGGGACAATGAGCAGTTCTTC

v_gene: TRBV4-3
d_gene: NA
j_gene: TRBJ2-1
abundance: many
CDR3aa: CASSQAPRQSVNEQFF
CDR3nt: TGCGCCAGCAGCCAAGCGCCTAGGCAGAGTGTAAATGAGCAGTTCTTC

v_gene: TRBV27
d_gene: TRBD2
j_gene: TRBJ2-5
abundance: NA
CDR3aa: CASSLLPSGEQYF
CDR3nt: TGTGCCAGCAGTTTACTTCCGAGCGGGGAGCAGTACTTC

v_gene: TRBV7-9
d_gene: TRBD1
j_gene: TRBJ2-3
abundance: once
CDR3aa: CASSTRTGQFTDTQYF
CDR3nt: TGTGCCAGCAGCACCCGGACAGGTCAATTCACAGATACGCAGTATTTT

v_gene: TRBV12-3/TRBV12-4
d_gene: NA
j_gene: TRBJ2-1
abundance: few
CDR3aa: CASSLPLDRSSYNEQFF
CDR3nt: TGTGCCAGCAGTTTGCCTCTGGACAGAAGCTCCTACAATGAGCAGTTCTTC

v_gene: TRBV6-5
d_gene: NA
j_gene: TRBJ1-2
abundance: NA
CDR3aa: CASSYRQIYGYTF
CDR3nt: TGTGCCAGCAGCTATCGACAGATCTATGGCTACACCTTC

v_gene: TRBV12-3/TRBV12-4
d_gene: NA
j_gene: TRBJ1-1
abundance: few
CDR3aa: CASSQFVNTEAFF
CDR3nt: TGTGCCAGCAGTCAATTTGTGAACACTGAAGCTTTCTTT

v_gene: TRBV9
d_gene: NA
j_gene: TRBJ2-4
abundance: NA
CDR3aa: CASSVGSLGGKNIQYF
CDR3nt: TGTGCCAGCAGCGTAGGGTCCCTCGGAGGCAAAAACATTCAGTACTTC

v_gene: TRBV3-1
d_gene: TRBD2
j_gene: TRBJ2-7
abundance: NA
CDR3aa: CAGSLSGSGYEQYF
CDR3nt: TGTGCCGGCAGCCTTAGCGGGAGTGGTTACGAGCAGTACTTC

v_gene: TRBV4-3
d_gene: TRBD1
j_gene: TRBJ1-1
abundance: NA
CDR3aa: CASSQLQGTEAFF
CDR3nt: TGCGCCAGCAGCCAGCTACAGGGGACTGAAGCTTTCTTT

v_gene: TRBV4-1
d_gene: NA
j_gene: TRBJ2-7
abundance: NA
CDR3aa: CASSQERVFSYEQYF
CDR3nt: TGCGCCAGCAGCCAAGAGAGGGTATTCTCCTACGAGCAGTACTTC

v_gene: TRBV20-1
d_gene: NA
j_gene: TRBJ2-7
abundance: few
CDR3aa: CSAGRGTYEQYF
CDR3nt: TGCAGTGCTGGGAGGGGGACCTACGAGCAGTACTTC

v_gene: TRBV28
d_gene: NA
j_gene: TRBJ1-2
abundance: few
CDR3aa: CASRNTGKDGYTF
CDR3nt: TGTGCCAGCAGAAACACAGGGAAGGATGGCTACACCTTC

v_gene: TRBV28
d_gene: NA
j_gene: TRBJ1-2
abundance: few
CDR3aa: CASSFPKQWGYGYTF
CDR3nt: TGTGCCAGCAGTTTCCCCAAACAGTGGGGCTATGGCTACACCTTC

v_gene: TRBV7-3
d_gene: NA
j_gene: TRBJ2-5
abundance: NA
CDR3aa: CASSPRGDSYNEQYF
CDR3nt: TGTGCCAGCAGCCCTCGAGGGGATTCCTACAATGAGCAGTACTTC

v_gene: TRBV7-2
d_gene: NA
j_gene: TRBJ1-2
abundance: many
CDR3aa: CASSLGAGSNYGYTF
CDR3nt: TGTGCCAGCAGCTTAGGGGCAGGGTCTAACTATGGCTACACCTTC

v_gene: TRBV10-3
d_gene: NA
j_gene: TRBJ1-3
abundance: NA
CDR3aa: CAISSSRSSGNTIYF
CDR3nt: TGTGCCATCAGTAGTAGCCGATCTTCTGGAAACACCATATATTTT

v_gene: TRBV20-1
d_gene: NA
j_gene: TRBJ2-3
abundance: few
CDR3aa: CSARTPRRSTDTQYF
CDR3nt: TGCAGTGCTAGAACGCCTAGGCGGTCCACAGATACGCAGTATTTT

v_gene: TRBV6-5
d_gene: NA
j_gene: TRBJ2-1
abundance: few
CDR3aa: CASSYFPSSYNEQFF
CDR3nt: TGTGCCAGCAGTTACTTCCCCAGCTCCTACAATGAGCAGTTCTTC

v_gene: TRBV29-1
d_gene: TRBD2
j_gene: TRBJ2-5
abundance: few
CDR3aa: CSVDRSSGGEQYF
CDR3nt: TGCAGCGTTGATAGGTCTAGCGGGGGGGAGCAGTACTTC

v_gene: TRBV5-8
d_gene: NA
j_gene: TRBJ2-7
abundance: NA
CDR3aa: CASSSAGSAEQYF
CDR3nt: TGTGCCAGCAGCAGCGCGGGATCGGCCGAGCAGTACTTC

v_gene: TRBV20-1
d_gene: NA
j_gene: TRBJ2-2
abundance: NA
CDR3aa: CSARSGSTGELFF
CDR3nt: TGCAGTGCTAGATCTGGGTCCACCGGGGAGCTGTTTTTT

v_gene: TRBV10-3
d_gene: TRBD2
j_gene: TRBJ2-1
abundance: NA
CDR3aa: CAISHGRAYNEQFF
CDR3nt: TGTGCCATATCTCACGGGAGGGCATACAATGAGCAGTTCTTC

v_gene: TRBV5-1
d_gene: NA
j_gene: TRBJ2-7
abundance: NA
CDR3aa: CASSPDGRPYEQYF
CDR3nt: TGCGCCAGCAGCCCCGACGGGAGACCCTACGAGCAGTACTTC

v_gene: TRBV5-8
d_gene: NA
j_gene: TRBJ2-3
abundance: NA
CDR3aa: CASSLYPKSTDTQYF
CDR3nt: TGTGCCAGCAGCTTATACCCCAAGAGCACAGATACGCAGTATTTT

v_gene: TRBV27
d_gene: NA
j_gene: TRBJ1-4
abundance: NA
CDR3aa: CASSLSVVEKLFF
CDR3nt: TGTGCCAGCAGTTTATCAGTAGTAGAAAAACTGTTTTTT

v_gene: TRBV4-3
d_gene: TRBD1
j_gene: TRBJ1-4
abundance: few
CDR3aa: CASSESGTGLGEKLFF
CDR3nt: TGCGCCAGCAGCGAGTCCGGGACAGGGTTGGGGGAAAAACTGTTTTTT

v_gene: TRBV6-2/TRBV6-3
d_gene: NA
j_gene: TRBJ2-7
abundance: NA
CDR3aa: CASSTSPYEQYF
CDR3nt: TGTGCCAGCAGTACCTCGCCCTACGAGCAGTACTTC